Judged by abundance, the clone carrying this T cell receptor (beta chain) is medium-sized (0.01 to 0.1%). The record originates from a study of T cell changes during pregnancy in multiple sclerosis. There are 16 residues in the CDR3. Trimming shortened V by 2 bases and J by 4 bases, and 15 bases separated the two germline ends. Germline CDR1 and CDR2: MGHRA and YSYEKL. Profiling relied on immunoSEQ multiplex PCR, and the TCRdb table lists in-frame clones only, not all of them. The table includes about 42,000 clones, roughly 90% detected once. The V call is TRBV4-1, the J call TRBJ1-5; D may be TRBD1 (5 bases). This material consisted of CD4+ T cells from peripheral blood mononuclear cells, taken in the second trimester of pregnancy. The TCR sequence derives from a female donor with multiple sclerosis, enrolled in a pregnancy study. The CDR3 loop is CASSQHGGKGNQPQHF. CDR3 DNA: TGCGCCAGCAGCCAACACGGGGGAAAGGGGAATCAGCCCCAGCATTTT.